One T cell receptor beta chain is described in this entry. Its matching antigen is unknown. Trimming pared 3 bases from V and 2 bases from J, leaving 13 bases between. This CDR3 has 16 amino acids. Germline assignment: CDR1 SEHNR and CDR2 FQNEAQ (reference sequence). These data are taken from a study of regulatory T cells in long-lasting Graves disease. CDR3 regions were amplified by Arm-PCR using iRepertoire HTBI primers to build TCR beta libraries. MiXCR, run by TCRdb on the multiplex PCR reads, gives a single entry per CDR3 protein. Seen here are about 350,000 distinct CDR3 sequences, 16% observed once, and the top ten hold roughly 27%. The time point was: newly diagnosed GD, antithyroid drugs for less than 3 months. Isolated PBMC RNA provided the starting material for the TCR library. Study outcomes and limitations: Persistent disease preferred TRBV28, TRBJ1-2 and TRBJ2-5; new disease, TRBV20-1 and TRBJ2-1.

The same specimen was also included in a second study, on T cells in Graves' hyperthyroidism and ophthalmopathy.

This TCR was recovered from a man between 35 and 55 years old with Graves disease. The V gene is TRBV7-9, the J gene TRBJ2-2; D possibly corresponds to TRBD1 (5 bases). The sequencing here drew on peripheral blood mononuclear cells (PBMCs), taken at new diagnosis, from a patient treated with antithyroid drugs. CDR3 in amino acids: CASSFLGAFNTGELFF. CDR3 bases: TGTGCCAGCAGCTTCCTAGGGGCCTTCAACACCGGGGAGCTGTTTTTT.